This T cell receptor beta chain derives from a study of blood T cell repertoires in COVID-19. Data came from immunoSEQ multiplex PCR; TCRdb stores just in-frame clones and leaves some out. This table has tens of thousands of clones, around 83% appearing once. Germline CDR1 is MNHEY and CDR2 is SVGEGT. The CDR3 runs to 14 residues. Trimming took 4 bases from V and 7 from J, leaving 17 bases between them. The chain employs TRBV6-2 or TRBV6-3 and TRBJ2-7; D possibly corresponds to TRBD1 (5 bases). The clonotype was recovered from a man aged 65 to 79 with active COVID-19. Sequencing was done on a sample of peripheral blood. The CDR3 protein is CASSSTGPTGEQYF. In DNA, the CDR3 is TGTGCCAGCAGTTCAACAGGACCTACAGGAGAGCAGTACTTC.